This TCR beta chain was recorded in a study of T cells in Graves' hyperthyroidism and ophthalmopathy. Researchers amplified the TCR beta CDR3 regions from RNA transcripts. In the first-round RT-PCR of the TCR CDR3, the HTBI primer set was used. TCRdb used MiXCR to reprocess the multiplex PCR reads, holding one entry per CDR3 protein. This table holds approximately 610,000 distinct CDR3 sequences, roughly 14% found once. This clonotype was counted at least ten times. CDR3 length: 15 amino acids. V was clipped by 5 bases and J by 5 bases, with 18 bases between them. Germline CDR1 MNHEY, CDR2 SVGAGI. The sample was blood. This clonotype was sampled from a woman between 35 and 50 years old with Graves' ophthalmopathy. The J gene is TRBJ1-1, the V gene TRBV6-5; D remains ambiguous. The CDR3 is CASSPTLSRITEAFF. CDR3 nucleotide sequence: TGTGCCAGCAGTCCTACTCTGAGCAGGATAACTGAAGCTTTCTTT.